The TCR beta chain under discussion was sequenced for a study of cytomegalovirus exposure and HLA in healthy donors. Primers: 60 Vbeta forward and 13 Jbeta reverse. Some clones are missing from TCRdb's copy, which holds only in-frame ones; the method was immunoSEQ multiplex PCR. In the table there are 95,000 to 100,000 clones, 76% of which are singletons. The CDR3 consists of 15 residues. V shed 4 bases, J shed 5 bases, and the junction held 7 bases outside the gene matches. Per the germline V gene, CDR1 is SGHAT and CDR2 is FQNNGV. Sequencing used PBMCs. The chain couples TRBV11-2 to TRBJ2-5; TRBD2 aligns across 10 bases. The sequence was collected from a middle-aged man in good health and CMV-seronegative. CDR3 DNA sequence: TGTGCCAGCAGCTCAGCGGGGGGGCGTTGGGAGACCCAGTACTTC. Translation gives CASSSAGGRWETQYF. Using reference TRBV11-2 and TRBJ2-5 for the parts outside the CDR3, the full variable domain is EAGVAQSPRYKIIEKRQSVAFWCNPISGHATLYWYQQILGQGPKLLIQFQNNGVVDDSQLPKDRFSAERLKGVDSTLKIQPAKLEDSAVYLCASSSAGGRWETQYFGPGTRLLVL.